Below are 20 T cell receptor beta chains sequenced from a single sample in a study of blood T cell repertoires in COVID-19. The assay was immunoSEQ multiplex PCR, and TCRdb's table has in-frame clones only and misses some. In the table there are hundreds of thousands of clones, around 90% of which are singletons. Specimen: peripheral blood. These receptors originate from a man in his late teens or twenties with COVID-19, enrolled during active disease.

The chain combines TRBV6-5 with TRBJ2-3; D might be TRBD1 (5 bases). Germline values: CDR1 MNHEY, CDR2 SVGAGI. V lost 6 bases to trimming and J lost 3 bases, with 13 bases between them. This CDR3 comprises 14 residues. The chain's CDR3 is CASRGHRPTDTQYF. CDR3 in DNA: TGTGCCAGCAGAGGACACAGACCTACAGATACGCAGTATTTT.

In its sample, this clone was seen once. The V gene is TRBV4-2, the J gene TRBJ1-1, with D possibly matching TRBD1 (6 bases). From germline, CDR1 is LGHNA and CDR2 YNFKEQ. V lost 2 bases to trimming and J lost 4 bases, with 17 bases between them. The CDR3 covers 16 residues. The CDR3 bases are TGTGCCAGCAGCCAACCGACGACAGGCCTGGGCACTGAAGCTTTCTTT. Residues: CASSQPTTGLGTEAFF.

The rearrangement uses TRBV11-3 and TRBJ2-1; 11 bases are shared with TRBD2. The J segment lost 7 bases and the V segment lost 4 bases, leaving 9 bases of the junction unmatched. CDR1 SGHNT and CDR2 YENEEA come from the germline V gene. This CDR3 is built from 16 residues. The CDR3: CASSYLAGGVGNEQFF. As DNA, the CDR3 is TGTGCCAGCAGCTACTTAGCGGGAGGGGTGGGTAATGAGCAGTTCTTC.

The genes are TRBV7-9 and TRBJ2-3; D is uncertain. CDR1 and CDR2 (germline): SEHNR, FQNEAQ (reference sequence). The V end lost 1 base, the J end lost 4 bases, and 9 bases lay between the germline ends. This CDR3 is built from 14 residues. CDR3 residues: CASSLGGGSDTQYF. The CDR3 bases are TGTGCCAGCAGCTTAGGTGGCGGCTCAGATACGCAGTATTTT.

The chain links TRBV7-9 to TRBJ1-3; 8 nucleotides match TRBD1. V gave up 10 bases and J gave up 2 bases; unmatched junction bases: 10. This CDR3 region has 15 residues. The germline V gene has CDR1 SEHNR and CDR2 FQNEAQ (reference sequence). The CDR3 DNA reads TGTGCCATCCTGGGGGCGGACAGGGCTGGAAACACCATATATTTT. Its protein product is CAILGADRAGNTIYF.

The J gene is TRBJ2-7, the V gene TRBV6-6; D is perhaps TRBD2 (5 bases). V gave up 7 bases and J gave up 0 bases, with 13 bases separating them. Germline CDR1 is MNHNY and CDR2 is SVGAGI (reference sequence). The length of the CDR3 is 14 residues. The CDR3 sequence is CASTPEVPSYEQYF. The CDR3 DNA is TGTGCCAGCACCCCGGAGGTACCCTCCTACGAGCAGTACTTC.

This rearrangement joins TRBV6-6 to TRBJ2-3, with D unresolved. Trimming removed 6 bases at V and 2 bases at J, with 6 bases between. The CDR3 covers 12 residues. Germline loops: CDR1 MNHNY, CDR2 SVGAGI (reference sequence). The CDR3 protein is CASRQNTDTQYF. CDR3 bases: TGTGCCAGCAGACAGAACACAGATACGCAGTATTTT.

This chain uses TRBV2 with TRBJ2-2; 8 bases match TRBD2. From germline, CDR1 is SNHLY and CDR2 FYNNEI. The CDR3 length is 15 residues. With V trimmed by 4 bases and J by 4 bases, 5 bases remained unmatched. The CDR3 protein is CASSVGSGVTGELFF. In DNA, the CDR3 is TGTGCCAGCAGTGTAGGTAGCGGGGTCACCGGGGAGCTGTTTTTT.

This clone was recorded only once. The chain joins TRBV2 to TRBJ1-5, with D hard to call. The CDR3 is 13 amino acids. Germline V CDR1 and CDR2: SNHLY, FYNNEI. Trimming took 7 bases from V and 5 from J, leaving 12 bases between them. The CDR3, as DNA: TGTGCCAGCACCGTGAGGGAAGATCAGCCCCAGCATTTT. This encodes CASTVREDQPQHF.

This sequence joins TRBV14 and TRBJ2-1; D may be TRBD2 (5 bases). The germline gives CDR1 SGHDN, CDR2 FVKESK. The V end was cut by 6 bases, the J end by 5 bases, with 11 bases between. This CDR3 spans 13 amino acids. The CDR3 nucleotides read TGTGCCAGCAGTCCGGACTTAAACAATGAGCAGTTCTTC. This translates into CASSPDLNNEQFF.

This chain links TRBV11-3 with TRBJ1-2; TRBD1 matches 7 bases. The germline V gene encodes CDR1 SGHNT and CDR2 YENEEA. The ends lost 5 bases at V and 7 bases at J; junction bases unmatched: 4. The CDR3 covers 12 residues. The CDR3 here is CASSMTGFGYTF. The CDR3 DNA reads as TGTGCCAGCAGCATGACAGGGTTTGGCTACACCTTC.

The genes are TRBV3-1 (or the pseudogene TRBV3-2) and TRBJ2-3; perhaps TRBD2 as D (5 bases). Germline CDR1 LGHDT, CDR2 YNNKEL (reference sequence). V was trimmed by 0 bases and J by 4 bases, leaving 23 bases between them. The CDR3 has 19 amino acids. The CDR3 loop reads CASSQEVGAGMVSSDTQYF. CDR3 coding DNA: TGTGCCAGCAGCCAAGAGGTAGGCGCGGGTATGGTTTCTTCAGATACGCAGTATTTT.

The genes are TRBV7-2 and TRBJ1-2, with D perhaps TRBD1 (6 bases). The CDR3 is 14 residues long. Germline CDR1 is SGHTA and CDR2 is FQGNSA. Trimming stripped 4 bases from V and 9 bases from J, with 18 bases between. The CDR3 nucleotides are TGTGCCAGCAGCTCGTACAGGGTCCGGGTGAGCTACACCTTC. Amino acids: CASSSYRVRVSYTF.

As for this clone: This CDR3 is also generated by other DNA sequences in the sample. This rearrangement joins TRBV30 to TRBJ2-5; D uncertain. Trimming removed 5 bases from V and 5 bases from J, with 9 bases in between. From germline, CDR1 is GTSNPN and CDR2 SVGIG (reference sequence). This CDR3 has 11 amino acids. Here the CDR3 reads CAWGLQETQYF. Here the CDR3 DNA reads TGTGCCTGGGGATTACAGGAGACCCAGTACTTC.

J is TRBJ1-2 and V is TRBV6-5; weak D call: TRBD1 (6 bases). The CDR3 is 14 amino acids. Germline assignment: CDR1 MNHEY and CDR2 SVGAGI. V dropped 2 bases and J dropped 5 bases, with 12 bases sitting between them. This chain's CDR3 is CASSYKDRSYGYTF. For the CDR3, the DNA is TGTGCCAGCAGTTACAAGGACAGATCATATGGCTACACCTTC.

The sample holds a few counts of this clone. The CDR3 spells CASSYASEGQPQHF. The CDR3 bases are TGTGCCAGCAGTTACGCCTCGGAGGGACAGCCCCAGCATTTT. The V call is TRBV6-6, the J call TRBJ1-5; D gene uncertain. The V and J ends lost 2 bases and 7 bases respectively, with 12 bases between them. The CDR3 consists of 14 residues. Germline V gene data show CDR1 as MNHNY and CDR2 as SVGAGI (reference sequence).

Here the CDR3 reads CATFRVKNTEAFF. For the CDR3, the DNA is TGTGCTACCTTCAGGGTCAAGAACACTGAAGCTTTCTTT. V gene TRBV6-5 combines with J gene TRBJ1-1, with D perhaps TRBD1 (5 bases). The CDR3 has 13 amino acids. Germline assignment: CDR1 MNHEY and CDR2 SVGAGI.

The chain employs TRBV6-5 and TRBJ1-5, with 8 bases aligning to TRBD1. The V gene end was trimmed by 0 bases and the J gene end by 9 bases; junction bases not matched to a gene: 7. The germline V gene encodes CDR1 MNHEY and CDR2 SVGAGI. The CDR3 sequence is 15 residues long. This CDR3 is CASSYSGTGAGPQHF. CDR3 bases: TGTGCCAGCAGTTACTCAGGGACAGGAGCCGGGCCCCAGCATTTT.

V is TRBV29-1 and J is TRBJ1-2; D is uncertain. In germline, CDR1 is SQVTM, CDR2 ANQGSEA. V was trimmed by 4 bases and J by 2 bases, leaving 8 bases between them. The CDR3 runs to 12 residues. In DNA form, the CDR3 reads TGCAGCGTTGTTTGGAGGAACTATGGCTACACCTTC. Protein: CSVVWRNYGYTF.

This clone has only one observation. The chain uses TRBV10-3 and TRBJ2-3; 7 nucleotides match TRBD2. The CDR3 has 15 residues. Trimming cost V 7 bases and J 4 bases; bases outside gene matches: 11. Germline CDR1 ENHRY, CDR2 SYGVKD. The CDR3 nucleotides read TGTGCCATCACCGACGACGGGGGAGGGGCAGATACGCAGTATTTT. Its protein is CAITDDGGGADTQYF.